This T cell receptor beta chain was captured in a study of blood T cells in healthy people across ages. Whole-study results and caveats: Roughly linear age-related decline in beta diversity appeared, significant by age approximately 40.

V lost 2 bases and J lost 2, with 10 bases in between. CDR1 is LGHDT and CDR2 is YNNKEL in the germline V gene (reference sequence). The CDR3 runs 15 residues. Together with a sample-barcoded 5' primer, a J-beta primer mix was included in a second PCR lasting roughly 6 to 12 cycles. CDR3-containing paired-end reads numbering at least 3 million came from each sample. In TCRdb, the 5' RACE reads were re-called with MiXCR into one record per CDR3 protein. The table shows about 1.1 million distinct CDR3 sequences, with approximately 38% occurring only once. The donors, all healthy, were Caucasians living in Russia, aged roughly 6 to 90. Regarding this clonotype: Its antigen is unidentified.

J is TRBJ2-1 and V is TRBV3-1; D gene ambiguous. The source is a man between 18 and 29 years old in good health. Sample: blood. The CDR3 region has the DNA TGTGCCAGCAGCCAAACTATGTCCCCCTACAATGAGCAGTTCTTC. The encoded protein is CASSQTMSPYNEQFF.